This T cell receptor (beta chain) appears in the sequencing data of a study of blood T cell repertoires in COVID-19. Study-wide context: The United States, Italy and Spain supplied acute and convalescent COVID-19 samples. PBMCs, B-cell-depleted T cells, or T cells were the source of the cDNA or gDNA that made up the material.

Looked up from germline, CDR1 is MNHEY and CDR2 is SVGAGI. The V and J ends lost 6 bases and 3 bases, in that order; junction bases with no gene match: 7. CDR3 length: 15 amino acids. Source study methods: Amplification of reference gene primers provided the estimated nucleated cell counts. Generated by immunoSEQ multiplex PCR, the TCRdb table keeps only in-frame clones and is missing some. The DNA gave D and trimming, while V, J and clone size come from that table. In the table there are roughly 55,000 clones, around 86% of which are singletons. The sequenced material came from peripheral blood. The chain is built from TRBV6-5 and TRBJ2-7; 11 bases are a match to TRBD2. This clonotype originated in a man aged 50 to 59 with active COVID-19. CDR3 sequence (DNA): TGTGCCAGCAGGAAGGGGACTAGCGGAAACTACGAGCAGTACTTC. Protein: CASRKGTSGNYEQYF.